This TCR beta chain is drawn from a study of cytomegalovirus exposure and HLA in healthy donors. In the study overall: The 110 or so validation repertoires, a later analysis reported, used the same platform as the roughly 610 first-cohort repertoires.

CDR3 size: 17 residues. Germline V gene lookup returns CDR1 MRHNA and CDR2 SNTAGT. After removal of 0 bases from V and 10 bases from J, the junction contained 13 bases not matched to a gene. Assay used: immunoSEQ multiplex PCR; TCRdb lists only in-frame clones, some missing. The top ten clones hold roughly 1.3% of a sample with some 87,000 clones, approximately 96% of them seen once. This clone was seen a single time. V is TRBV6-4 and J is TRBJ2-1, with TRBD2 matching 9 bases. The sample consisted of PBMCs. The sequence derives from a woman younger than 35 in good health and CMV-seronegative. The CDR3 sequence is CASSDSSAGGPAGEQFF. CDR3 nucleotides: TGTGCCAGCAGTGACTCCTCGGCGGGAGGGCCCGCTGGCGAGCAGTTCTTC.